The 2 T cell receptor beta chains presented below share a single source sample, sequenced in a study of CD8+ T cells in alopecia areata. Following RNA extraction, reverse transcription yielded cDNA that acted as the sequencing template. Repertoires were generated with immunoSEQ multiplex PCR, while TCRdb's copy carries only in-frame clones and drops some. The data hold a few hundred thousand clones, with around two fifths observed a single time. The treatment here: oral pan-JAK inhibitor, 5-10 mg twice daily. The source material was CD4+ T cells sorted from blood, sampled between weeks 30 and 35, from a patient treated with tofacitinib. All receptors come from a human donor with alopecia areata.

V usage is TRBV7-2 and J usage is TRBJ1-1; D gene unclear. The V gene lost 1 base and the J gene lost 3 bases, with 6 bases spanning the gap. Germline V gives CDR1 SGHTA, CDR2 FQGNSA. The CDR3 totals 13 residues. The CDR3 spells CASSLGSHTEAFF. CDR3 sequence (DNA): TGTGCCAGCAGCTTAGGCAGTCACACTGAAGCTTTCTTT.

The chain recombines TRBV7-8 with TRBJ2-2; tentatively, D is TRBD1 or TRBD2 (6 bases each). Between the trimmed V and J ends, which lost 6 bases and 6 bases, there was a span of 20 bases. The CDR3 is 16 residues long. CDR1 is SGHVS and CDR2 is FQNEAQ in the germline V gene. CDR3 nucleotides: TGTGCCAGCAGACCAGGGGCGGGGACCTGGGCCGGGGAGCTGTTTTTT. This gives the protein CASRPGAGTWAGELFF.